This TCR beta chain was obtained from a study of blood T cell repertoires in COVID-19. Overall study: Researchers got acute and convalescent COVID-19 samples from the United States, Italy and Spain. From T cells, B-cell-depleted T cells, or PBMCs came the material, which was cDNA or gDNA.

Authors' analysis steps: How many nucleated cells were present was estimated from reference gene primer amplification. Some clones are missing from TCRdb's copy, which holds only in-frame ones; the method was immunoSEQ multiplex PCR. The DNA gave D and trimming, while V, J and clone size come from that table. The repertoire holds roughly 120,000 clones, nearly 90% seen once, with around 8.4% in the top ten. Germline V CDR1 and CDR2: SGHTA, FQGTGA. V lost 1 base to trimming and J lost 4 bases, with 16 bases between them. This CDR3 spans 16 amino acids. The TCR sequence derives from a woman aged 70-85 years who had recovered from COVID-19. The chain has TRBV7-3 and TRBJ1-2, with D perhaps matching TRBD1 (5 bases). Sequencing input: peripheral blood. The CDR3 bases are TGTGCCAGCAGCTTAATGTCGGGGGGAAGTAGCTATGGCTACACCTTC. It codes for CASSLMSGGSSYGYTF.